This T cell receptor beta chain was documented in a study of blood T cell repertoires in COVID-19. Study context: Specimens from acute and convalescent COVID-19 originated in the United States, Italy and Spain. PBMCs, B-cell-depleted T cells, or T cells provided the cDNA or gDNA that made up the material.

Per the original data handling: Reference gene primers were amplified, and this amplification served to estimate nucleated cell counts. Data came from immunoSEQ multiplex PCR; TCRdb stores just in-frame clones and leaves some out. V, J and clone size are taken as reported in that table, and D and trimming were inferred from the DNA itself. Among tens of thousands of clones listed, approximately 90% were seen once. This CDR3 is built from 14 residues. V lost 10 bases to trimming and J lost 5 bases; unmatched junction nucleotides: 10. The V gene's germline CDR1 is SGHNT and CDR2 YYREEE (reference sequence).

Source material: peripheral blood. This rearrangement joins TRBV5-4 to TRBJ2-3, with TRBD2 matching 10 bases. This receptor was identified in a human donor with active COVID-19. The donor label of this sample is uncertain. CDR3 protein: CACPAGGPGDTQYF. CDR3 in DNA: TGTGCCTGTCCAGCGGGGGGGCCGGGAGATACGCAGTATTTT.